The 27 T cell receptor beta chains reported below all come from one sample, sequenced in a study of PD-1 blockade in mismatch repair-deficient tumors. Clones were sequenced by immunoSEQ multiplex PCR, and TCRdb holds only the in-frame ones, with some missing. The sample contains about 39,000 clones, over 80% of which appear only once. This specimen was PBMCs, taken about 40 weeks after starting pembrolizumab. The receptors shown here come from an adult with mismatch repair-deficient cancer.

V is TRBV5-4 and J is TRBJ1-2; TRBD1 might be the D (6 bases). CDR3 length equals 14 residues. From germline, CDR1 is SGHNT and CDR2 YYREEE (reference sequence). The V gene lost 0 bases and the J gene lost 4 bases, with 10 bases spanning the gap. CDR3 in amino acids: CASSLAGVSYGYTF. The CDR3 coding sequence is TGTGCCAGCAGCTTGGCAGGGGTGTCCTATGGCTACACCTTC.

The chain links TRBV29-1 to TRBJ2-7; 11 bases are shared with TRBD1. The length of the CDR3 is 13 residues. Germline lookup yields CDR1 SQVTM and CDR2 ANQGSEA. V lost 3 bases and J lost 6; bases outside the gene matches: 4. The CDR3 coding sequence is TGCAGCGTTGATACCGGGACAGGGGGCGAGCAGTACTTC. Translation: CSVDTGTGGEQYF.

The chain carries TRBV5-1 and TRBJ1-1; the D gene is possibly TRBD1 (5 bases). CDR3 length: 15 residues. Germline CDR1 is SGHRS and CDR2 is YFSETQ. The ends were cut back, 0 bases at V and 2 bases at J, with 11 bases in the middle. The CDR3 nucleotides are TGCGCCAGCAGCTTGGAGGGGCCGCCAAACACTGAAGCTTTCTTT. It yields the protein CASSLEGPPNTEAFF.

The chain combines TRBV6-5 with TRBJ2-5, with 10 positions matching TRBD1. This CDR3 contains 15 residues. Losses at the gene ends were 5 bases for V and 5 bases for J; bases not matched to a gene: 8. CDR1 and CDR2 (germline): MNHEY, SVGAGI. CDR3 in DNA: TGTGCCAGCAGTGCATCCGGGACAGGGGTGGAGACCCAGTACTTC. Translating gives CASSASGTGVETQYF.

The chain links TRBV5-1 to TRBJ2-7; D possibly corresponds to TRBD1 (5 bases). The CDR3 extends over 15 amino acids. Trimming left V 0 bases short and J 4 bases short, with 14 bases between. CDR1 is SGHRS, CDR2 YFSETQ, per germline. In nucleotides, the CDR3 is TGCGCCAGCAGCTTGGCGCCAGGGTCTATTTACGAGCAGTACTTC. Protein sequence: CASSLAPGSIYEQYF.

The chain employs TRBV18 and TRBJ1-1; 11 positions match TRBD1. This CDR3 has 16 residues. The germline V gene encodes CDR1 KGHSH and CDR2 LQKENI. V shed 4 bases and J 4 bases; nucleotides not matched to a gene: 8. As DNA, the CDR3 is TGTGCCAGCTCACTCGGACAGGGGGCGCGTATCACTGAAGCTTTCTTT. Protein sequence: CASSLGQGARITEAFF. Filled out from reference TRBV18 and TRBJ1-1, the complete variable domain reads NAGVMQNPRHLVRRRGQEARLRCSPMKGHSHVYWYRQLPEEGLKFMVYLQKENIIDESGMPKERFSAEFPKEGPSILRIQQVVRGDSAAYFCASSLGQGARITEAFFGQGTRLTVV.

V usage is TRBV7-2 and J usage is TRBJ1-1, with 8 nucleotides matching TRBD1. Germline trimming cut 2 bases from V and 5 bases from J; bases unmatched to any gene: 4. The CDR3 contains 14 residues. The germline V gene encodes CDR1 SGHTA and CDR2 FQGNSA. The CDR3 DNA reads TGTGCCAGCAGCTTAAGTACAGGGGGGACTGAAGCTTTCTTT. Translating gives CASSLSTGGTEAFF.

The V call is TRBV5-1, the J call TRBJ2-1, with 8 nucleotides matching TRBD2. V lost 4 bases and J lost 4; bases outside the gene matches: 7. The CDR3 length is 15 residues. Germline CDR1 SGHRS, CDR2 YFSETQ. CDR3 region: CASSLTTSEYNEQFF. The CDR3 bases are TGCGCCAGCAGCCTAACGACTAGCGAGTACAATGAGCAGTTCTTC. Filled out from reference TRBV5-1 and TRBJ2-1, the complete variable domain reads KAGVTQTPRYLIKTRGQQVTLSCSPISGHRSVSWYQQTPGQGLQFLFEYFSETQRNKGNFPGRFSGRQFSNSRSEMNVSTLELGDSALYLCASSLTTSEYNEQFFGPGTRLTVL.

CDR3 coding DNA: TGTGCCAGCAGTTCCCCCGGGAGCTACGAGCAGTACTTC. Translation gives CASSSPGSYEQYF. This chain connects TRBV6-5 to TRBJ2-7, with D possibly being TRBD2 (6 bases). CDR1 MNHEY and CDR2 SVGAGI come from the germline V gene. This CDR3 is 13 amino acids long. Trimming stripped 4 bases from V and 3 bases from J, with 10 bases between.

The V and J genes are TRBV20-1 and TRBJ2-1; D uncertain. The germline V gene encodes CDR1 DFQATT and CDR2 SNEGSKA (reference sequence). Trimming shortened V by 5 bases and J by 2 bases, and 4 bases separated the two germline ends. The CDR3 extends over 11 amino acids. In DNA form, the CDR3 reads TGCAGTGCTCCAGCCTACAATGAGCAGTTCTTC. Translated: CSAPAYNEQFF.

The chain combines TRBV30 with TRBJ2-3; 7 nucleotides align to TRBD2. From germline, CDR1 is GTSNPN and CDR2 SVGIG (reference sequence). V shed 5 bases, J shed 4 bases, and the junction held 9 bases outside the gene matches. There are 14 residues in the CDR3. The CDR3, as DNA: TGTGCCTGGGGGTATGGCGGGAGTGCAGATACGCAGTATTTT. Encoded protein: CAWGYGGSADTQYF.

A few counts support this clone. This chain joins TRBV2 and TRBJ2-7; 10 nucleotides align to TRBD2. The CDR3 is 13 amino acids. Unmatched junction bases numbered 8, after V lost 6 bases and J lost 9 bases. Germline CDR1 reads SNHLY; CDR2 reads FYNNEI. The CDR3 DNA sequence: TGTGCCAGCAGGGATCCGGGACTAGCGTGGCAGTACTTC. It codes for CASRDPGLAWQYF.

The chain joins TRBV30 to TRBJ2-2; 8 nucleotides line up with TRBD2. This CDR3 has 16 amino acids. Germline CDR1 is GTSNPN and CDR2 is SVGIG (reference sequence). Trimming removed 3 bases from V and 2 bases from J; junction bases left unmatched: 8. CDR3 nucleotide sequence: TGTGCCTGGAGGAAAGCGGGAGCCATTAACACCGGGGAGCTGTTTTTT. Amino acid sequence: CAWRKAGAINTGELFF.

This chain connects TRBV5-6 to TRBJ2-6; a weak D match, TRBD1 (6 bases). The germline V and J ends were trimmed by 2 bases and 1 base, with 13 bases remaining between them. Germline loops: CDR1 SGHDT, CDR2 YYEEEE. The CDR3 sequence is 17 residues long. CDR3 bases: TGTGCCAGCAGCTTAAGGGGGAAGGCTTCTGGGGCCAACGTCCTGACTTTC. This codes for CASSLRGKASGANVLTF.

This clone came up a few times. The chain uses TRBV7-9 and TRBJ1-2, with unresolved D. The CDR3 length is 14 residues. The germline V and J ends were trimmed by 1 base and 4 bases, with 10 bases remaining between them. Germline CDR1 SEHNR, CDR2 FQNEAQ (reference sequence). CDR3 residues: CASSLGSLLYGYTF. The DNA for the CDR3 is TGTGCCAGCAGCTTAGGATCACTTCTCTATGGCTACACCTTC.

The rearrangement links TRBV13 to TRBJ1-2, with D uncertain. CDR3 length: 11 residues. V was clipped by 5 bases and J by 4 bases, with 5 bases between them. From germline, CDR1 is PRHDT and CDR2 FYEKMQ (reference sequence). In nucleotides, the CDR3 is TGTGCCAGCAGCGTCCGCTATGGCTACACCTTC. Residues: CASSVRYGYTF.

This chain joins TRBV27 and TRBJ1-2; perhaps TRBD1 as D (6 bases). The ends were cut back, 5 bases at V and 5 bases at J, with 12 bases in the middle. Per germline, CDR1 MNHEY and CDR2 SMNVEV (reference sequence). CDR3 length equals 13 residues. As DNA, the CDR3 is TGTGCCAGCAGTCCTACAGGGAATTATGGCTACACCTTC. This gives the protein CASSPTGNYGYTF.

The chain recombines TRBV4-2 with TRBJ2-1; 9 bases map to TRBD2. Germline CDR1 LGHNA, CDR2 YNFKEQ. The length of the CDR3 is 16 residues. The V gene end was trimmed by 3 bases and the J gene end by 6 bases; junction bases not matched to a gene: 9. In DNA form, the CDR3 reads TGTGCCAGCAGCCATTCCGGGACTAGCACCCTCAATGAGCAGTTCTTC. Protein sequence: CASSHSGTSTLNEQFF.

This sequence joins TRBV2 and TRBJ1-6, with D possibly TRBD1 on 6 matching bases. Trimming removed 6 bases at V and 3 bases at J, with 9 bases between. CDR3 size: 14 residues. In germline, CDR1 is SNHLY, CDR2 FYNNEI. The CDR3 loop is CASSLGGYNSPLHF. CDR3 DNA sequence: TGTGCCAGCAGCCTAGGGGGCTATAATTCACCCCTCCACTTT.

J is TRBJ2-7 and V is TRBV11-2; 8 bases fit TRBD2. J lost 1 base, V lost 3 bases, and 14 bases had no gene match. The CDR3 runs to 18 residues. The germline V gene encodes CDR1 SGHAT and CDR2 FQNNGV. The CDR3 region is CASSFEGDGRAGSYEQYF. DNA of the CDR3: TGTGCCAGCAGCTTCGAGGGGGACGGGAGGGCCGGTTCCTACGAGCAGTACTTC.

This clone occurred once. The CDR3 nucleotides read TGTGCCAGCTCACTGGGACAGGCCAAACAAGAGACCCAGTACTTC. This codes for CASSLGQAKQETQYF. V is TRBV18 and J is TRBJ2-5, with 8 bases that match TRBD1. V shed 4 bases, J shed 2 bases, and the junction held 6 bases outside the gene matches. CDR1 is KGHSH and CDR2 is LQKENI in the germline V gene. The CDR3 is made up of 15 amino acids.

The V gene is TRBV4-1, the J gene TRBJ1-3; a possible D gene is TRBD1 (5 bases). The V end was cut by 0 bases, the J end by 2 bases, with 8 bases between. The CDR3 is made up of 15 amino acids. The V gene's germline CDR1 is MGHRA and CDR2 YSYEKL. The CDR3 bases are TGCGCCAGCAGCCAAGACAGGGAAACTGGAAACACCATATATTTT. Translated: CASSQDRETGNTIYF.

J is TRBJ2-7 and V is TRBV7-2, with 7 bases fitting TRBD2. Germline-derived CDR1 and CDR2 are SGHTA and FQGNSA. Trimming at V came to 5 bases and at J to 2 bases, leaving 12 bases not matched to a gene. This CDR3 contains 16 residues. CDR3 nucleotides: TGTGCCAGCAGCCCAAACCTCGGACTAGACGCCTACGAGCAGTACTTC. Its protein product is CASSPNLGLDAYEQYF. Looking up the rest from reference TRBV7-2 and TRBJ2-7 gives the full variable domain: GAGVSQSPSNKVTEKGKDVELRCDPISGHTALYWYRQSLGQGLEFLIYFQGNSAPDKSGLPSDRFSAERTGGSVSTLTIQRTQQEDSAVYLCASSPNLGLDAYEQYFGPGTRLTVT.

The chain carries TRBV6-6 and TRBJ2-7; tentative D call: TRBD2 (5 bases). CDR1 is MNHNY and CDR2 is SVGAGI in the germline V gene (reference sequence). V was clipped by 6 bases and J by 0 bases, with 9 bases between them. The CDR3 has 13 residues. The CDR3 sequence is CASRHRDSYEQYF. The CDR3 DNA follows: TGTGCCAGCAGACACCGGGACTCCTACGAGCAGTACTTC.

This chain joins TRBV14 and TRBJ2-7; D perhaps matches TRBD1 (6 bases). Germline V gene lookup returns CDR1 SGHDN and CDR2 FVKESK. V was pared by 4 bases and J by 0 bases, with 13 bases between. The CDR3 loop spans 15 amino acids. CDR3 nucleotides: TGTGCCAGCAGCCGCGACAGGTTTTTCTCCTACGAGCAGTACTTC. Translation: CASSRDRFFSYEQYF.

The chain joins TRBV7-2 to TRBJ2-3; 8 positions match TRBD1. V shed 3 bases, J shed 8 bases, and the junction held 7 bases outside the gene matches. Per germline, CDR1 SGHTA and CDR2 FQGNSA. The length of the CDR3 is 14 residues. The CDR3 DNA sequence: TGTGCCAGCAGCTTCGTAGACAGGGGCGGTACGCAGTATTTT. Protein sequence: CASSFVDRGGTQYF.

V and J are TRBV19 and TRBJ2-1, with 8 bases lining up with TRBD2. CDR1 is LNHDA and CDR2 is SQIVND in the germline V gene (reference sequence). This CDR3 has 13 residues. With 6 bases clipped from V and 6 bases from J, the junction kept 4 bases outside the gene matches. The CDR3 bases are TGTGCCAGTAGGGGACTAGTGGGCAATGAGCAGTTCTTC. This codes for CASRGLVGNEQFF. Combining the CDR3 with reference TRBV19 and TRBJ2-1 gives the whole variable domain DGGITQSPKYLFRKEGQNVTLSCEQNLNHDAMYWYRQDPGQGLRLIYYSQIVNDFQKGDIAEGYSVSREKKESFPLTVTSAQKNPTAFYLCASRGLVGNEQFFGPGTRLTVL.